One sample yielded the 2 T cell receptor beta chains listed below, sequenced in a study of regulatory T cells in long-lasting Graves disease. Time point in this sample: newly diagnosed GD, antithyroid drugs for less than 3 months. From PBMCs, RNA was extracted and then used to make the TCR library. Investigators prepared the TCR beta libraries by applying iRepertoire HTBI primers and Arm-PCR of CDR3 regions. One entry per CDR3 protein, called by TCRdb with MiXCR from the multiplex PCR reads. The sample gives about 450,000 distinct CDR3 sequences, 14% of which show up once; roughly 15% is in the top ten. A further study also used this sample, focusing on T cells in Graves' hyperthyroidism and ophthalmopathy.

Sequences were derived from peripheral blood mononuclear cells (PBMCs), sampled at new diagnosis, from a patient treated with antithyroid drugs. Receptors originate from a woman aged 50 to 60 with Graves disease.

This chain connects TRBV19 to TRBJ2-1; 7 bases are a match to TRBD1. CDR1 is LNHDA, CDR2 SQIVND, per germline (reference sequence). This CDR3 has 15 amino acids. V trimming: 9 bases; J trimming: 1 base; junction bases outside the gene matches: 9. The CDR3 DNA is TGTGCCAGCCAAGGGACAGTCAATTCCTACAATGAGCAGTTCTTC. This gives the protein CASQGTVNSYNEQFF.

The table lists this clonotype with many counts. This chain connects TRBV11-1 to TRBJ2-7; TRBD2 matches at 11 bases. V dropped 7 bases and J dropped 1; count of bases not matched to a gene: 6. This CDR3 contains 15 residues. CDR1 SGHAT and CDR2 FQDESV come from the germline V gene (reference sequence). The CDR3 loop is CASTFGTSGSYEQYF. The CDR3 nucleotides read TGTGCCAGCACTTTCGGGACTAGCGGATCCTACGAGCAGTACTTC. Full variable domain (outside the CDR3, taken from reference TRBV11-1 and TRBJ2-7): EAEVAQSPRYKITEKSQAVAFWCDPISGHATLYWYRQILGQGPELLVQFQDESVVDDSQLPKDRFSAERLKGVDSTLKIQPAELGDSAMYLCASTFGTSGSYEQYFGPGTRLTVT.